This T cell receptor beta chain was captured by sequencing in a study of T-cell reconstitution after alpha-beta-depleted transplantation in children. TCRbeta library construction was performed incorporating unique molecular identifiers. TCRdb re-called the PCR reads through MiXCR, storing one row per CDR3 protein. The table shows just under 550,000 distinct CDR3 sequences, with 18% occurring only once. Trimming cost V 2 bases and J 5 bases, with 10 bases left between them. CDR3 length: 14 amino acids. From germline, CDR1 is SEHNR and CDR2 FQNEAQ (reference sequence). This chain connects TRBV7-9 to TRBJ2-1; D call uncertain. Sequenced material: PBMCs from the stem cell graft donor, taken from the stem cell graft. The clonotype originates from a human donor who donated a stem cell graft to a child with acute lymphoblastic leukemia. DNA of the CDR3: TGTGCCAGCAGCTTAAGGGCACAGAACAATGAGCAGTTCTTC. Residues: CASSLRAQNNEQFF.